Shown below are 27 T cell receptor beta chains from a single sample sequenced in a study of T cell responses to AZD1222 COVID-19 vaccine (dated by TCRdb to the early 2020s). Library creation used the immunoSEQ multiplex PCR assay. Not all clones reach the TCRdb copy of this immuneACCESS table, which keeps in-frame sequences only. Checked studies attribute under half of the gap to unresolved V genes and leave the rest unexplained. Present in this sample are approximately 99,000 clones, roughly 87% of which were seen just once. Roughly 3% of the sample comes from the top ten. In the paper's terms, the time point label means: baseline before first vaccination. The meaning of the sample's treatment or condition label: meningococcal conjugate vaccine given as trial control. The specimen comprised peripheral blood, sampled on day 0 of MenACWY control vaccination. The receptors derive from an adult in good health.

This clone occurred once. The chain carries TRBV20-1 and TRBJ1-1, with D unresolved. The V and J ends lost 3 bases and 2 bases respectively, with 13 bases between them. Germline CDR1 DFQATT, CDR2 SNEGSKA (reference sequence). This CDR3 spans 14 amino acids. The CDR3 DNA reads TGCAGTGCTAGTTCGCCAGGATTAAACACTGAAGCTTTCTTT. It yields the protein CSASSPGLNTEAFF.

The chain employs TRBV2 and TRBJ2-1, with 10 bases identical to TRBD1. Germline CDR1 reads SNHLY; CDR2 reads FYNNEI. V gave up 8 bases and J gave up 9 bases; unmatched junction bases: 4. The CDR3 has 12 amino acids. CDR3 in amino acids: CASGTGEVEQFF. As DNA, the CDR3 is TGTGCCAGCGGGACAGGGGAGGTTGAGCAGTTCTTC. Filled out from reference TRBV2 and TRBJ2-1, the complete variable domain reads EPEVTQTPSHQVTQMGQEVILRCVPISNHLYFYWYRQILGQKVEFLVSFYNNEISEKSEIFDDQFSVERPDGSNFTLKIRSTKLEDSAMYFCASGTGEVEQFFGPGTRLTVL.

The chain carries TRBV7-3 and TRBJ1-5; D unclear. CDR1 and CDR2 from the germline V gene are SGHTA and FQGTGA. This CDR3 comprises 16 residues. V was clipped by 5 bases and J by 3 bases, with 17 bases between them. The CDR3 region is CASSPTHRAHNQPQHF. In DNA form, the CDR3 reads TGTGCCAGCAGCCCAACACACCGGGCCCACAATCAGCCCCAGCATTTT.

This rearrangement joins TRBV29-1 to TRBJ1-2, with D possibly TRBD1 on 5 matching bases. The V end was cut by 5 bases, the J end by 5 bases, with 21 bases between. The CDR3 contains 15 residues. Germline CDR1 SQVTM, CDR2 ANQGSEA. The CDR3 spells CSVRPKKGRGYGYTF. In nucleotides, the CDR3 is TGCAGCGTTCGCCCAAAAAAGGGACGGGGGTATGGCTACACCTTC.

The chain recombines TRBV5-1 with TRBJ2-7, with a weak D call TRBD1 (5 bases). Trimming pared 0 bases from V and 1 base from J, leaving 8 bases between. Germline V gene sequence: CDR1 SGHRS, CDR2 YFSETQ. This CDR3 region has 14 residues. The CDR3 bases are TGCGCCAGCAGCTTGGAGGCAGGGTCCTACGAGCAGTACTTC. Protein product: CASSLEAGSYEQYF.

The chain has TRBV5-1 and TRBJ2-5; D remains ambiguous. This CDR3 spans 15 amino acids. CDR1 is SGHRS and CDR2 is YFSETQ in the germline V gene. The germline V and J ends were trimmed by 0 bases and 5 bases, with 14 bases remaining between them. In nucleotides, the CDR3 is TGCGCCAGCAGCTTGGGTTCCGGGTATCAGGAGACCCAGTACTTC. Its translation: CASSLGSGYQETQYF.

The J gene is TRBJ2-1, the V gene TRBV7-3, with 10 positions matching TRBD2. J gave up 7 bases and V 5 bases, and 8 bases lay outside the gene matches. Germline V CDR1 and CDR2: SGHTA, FQGTGA. The CDR3 contains 15 residues. CDR3 sequence (DNA): TGTGCCAGCAGCGAAGCGGGGGGGCCACGGAATGAGCAGTTCTTC. Its translation is CASSEAGGPRNEQFF.

Only one count was recorded for this clone. V and J are TRBV7-9 and TRBJ1-4; no clear D gene. In germline, CDR1 is SEHNR, CDR2 FQNEAQ (reference sequence). The V end lost 1 base, the J end lost 0 bases, and 3 bases lay between the germline ends. There are 14 residues in the CDR3. The CDR3 loop reads CASSLVTTNEKLFF. The CDR3 region has the DNA TGTGCCAGCAGCTTAGTTACAACTAATGAAAAACTGTTTTTT. Full variable domain (outside the CDR3, taken from reference TRBV7-9 and TRBJ1-4): DTGVSQNPRHKITKRGQNVTFRCDPISEHNRLYWYRQTLGQGPEFLTYFQNEAQLEKSRLLSDRFSAERPKGSFSTLEIQRTEQGDSAMYLCASSLVTTNEKLFFGSGTQLSVL.

The V and J genes are TRBV6-5 and TRBJ2-7; D unclear. Trimming stripped 0 bases from V and 0 bases from J, with 9 bases between. The CDR3 loop spans 15 amino acids. Germline V gene lookup returns CDR1 MNHEY and CDR2 SVGAGI. The CDR3 spells CASSYSEISSYEQYF. CDR3 nucleotides: TGTGCCAGCAGTTACTCGGAGATAAGCTCCTACGAGCAGTACTTC.

The rearrangement joins TRBV9 to TRBJ1-1, with 7 positions matching TRBD1. V shed 4 bases and J 1 base; nucleotides not matched to a gene: 4. The CDR3 has 14 amino acids. CDR1 and CDR2 from the germline V gene are SGDLS and YYNGEE. The CDR3: CASSQQGWNTEAFF. The CDR3 nucleotides read TGTGCCAGCAGCCAACAGGGGTGGAACACTGAAGCTTTCTTT.

The CDR3 DNA reads as TGTGCCAGCTCAAGGGCCGGAACTAATGAAAAACTGTTTTTT. Amino acids: CASSRAGTNEKLFF. The chain carries TRBV18 and TRBJ1-4; D uncertain. The germline CDR1 and CDR2 sequences are KGHSH and LQKENI. The CDR3 is 14 residues long. Trimming shortened V by 5 bases and J by 1 base, and 8 bases separated the two germline ends.

The chain recombines TRBV28 with TRBJ2-7; D not certain. The V end was cut by 2 bases, the J end by 6 bases, with 14 bases between. This CDR3 region has 14 residues. Looked up from germline, CDR1 is MDHEN and CDR2 is SYDVKM. The CDR3 loop reads CASSLGQTPLEQYF. The CDR3 DNA reads as TGTGCCAGCAGTTTAGGGCAGACCCCCCTCGAGCAGTACTTC.

The rearrangement joins TRBV11-2 to TRBJ1-4; no reliable D call. Germline lookup yields CDR1 SGHAT and CDR2 FQNNGV. The V end was cut by 1 base, the J end by 8 bases, with 8 bases between. This CDR3 is built from 13 residues. The CDR3 coding sequence is TGTGCCAGCAGCTTAGCGCTTGAGGAAAAACTGTTTTTT. It codes for CASSLALEEKLFF.

The rearrangement joins TRBV4-3 to TRBJ1-4, with 9 bases lining up with TRBD1. The CDR3 is 15 amino acids. Germline V gene lookup returns CDR1 LGHNA and CDR2 YSLEER. V lost 4 bases to trimming and J lost 2 bases; unmatched junction nucleotides: 2. Here the CDR3 DNA reads TGCGCCAGCAGCCGTGACAGGGGGACTAATGAAAAACTGTTTTTT. Amino acid sequence: CASSRDRGTNEKLFF.

Worth noting for this clone: The sample contains more than one DNA sequence encoding this CDR3. The J gene is TRBJ1-5, the V gene TRBV19; 8 positions agree with TRBD1. Germline V gives CDR1 LNHDA, CDR2 SQIVND (reference sequence). V was pared by 6 bases and J by 2 bases, with 3 bases of the junction left unmatched. The CDR3 is made up of 14 amino acids. CDR3 amino acids: CASSPTGGNQPQHF. The DNA of the CDR3 is TGTGCCAGTAGCCCGACAGGGGGCAATCAGCCCCAGCATTTT.

V gene TRBV5-4 combines with J gene TRBJ1-4; D unresolved. The CDR3 is 16 amino acids. Trimming pared 4 bases from V and 2 bases from J, leaving 15 bases between. The germline V gene encodes CDR1 SGHNT and CDR2 YYREEE (reference sequence). CDR3 sequence reads: CASSAGGTETNEKLFF. The DNA of the CDR3 is TGTGCCAGCAGCGCAGGAGGTACAGAGACTAATGAAAAACTGTTTTTT.

This clone was seen just once. V usage is TRBV30 and J usage is TRBJ1-5, with D possibly being TRBD1 (5 bases). This CDR3 comprises 13 residues. The V and J ends lost 5 bases and 0 bases respectively, with 8 bases between them. Germline V lookup: CDR1 GTSNPN, CDR2 SVGIG (reference sequence). The CDR3, as DNA: TGTGCCTGGGGGGCGTATAGCAATCAGCCCCAGCATTTT. This sequence encodes CAWGAYSNQPQHF. Combining the CDR3 with reference TRBV30 and TRBJ1-5 gives the whole variable domain SQTIHQWPATLVQPVGSPLSLECTVEGTSNPNLYWYRQAAGRGLQLLFYSVGIGQISSEVPQNLSASRPQDRQFILSSKKLLLSDSGFYLCAWGAYSNQPQHFGDGTRLSIL.

The chain uses TRBV7-9 and TRBJ1-2; D not resolved. The V end lost 3 bases, the J end lost 8 bases, and 16 bases lay between the germline ends. This CDR3 has 14 residues. Germline CDR1 and CDR2: SEHNR and FQNEAQ (reference sequence). Here the CDR3 reads CASSLEGLRWGYTF. The CDR3, as DNA: TGTGCCAGCAGCTTGGAGGGCCTCAGGTGGGGCTACACCTTC.

The chain employs TRBV2 and TRBJ2-2; 7 nucleotides line up with TRBD2. Germline trimming cut 3 bases from V and 6 bases from J; bases unmatched to any gene: 10. The germline V gene encodes CDR1 SNHLY and CDR2 FYNNEI. CDR3 length equals 16 residues. CDR3 nucleotide sequence: TGTGCCAGCAGTGACCAGCTCCCTGGGGGGGCCGGGGAGCTGTTTTTT. The encoded protein is CASSDQLPGGAGELFF.

This chain joins TRBV6-4 and TRBJ1-4, with D perhaps TRBD1 (6 bases). V was pared by 4 bases and J by 6 bases, with 18 bases between. The CDR3 is 16 amino acids. In germline, CDR1 is MRHNA, CDR2 SNTAGT. The CDR3 sequence: CASSVGGPPFDEKLFF. In nucleotides, the CDR3 is TGTGCCAGCAGTGTAGGGGGTCCCCCGTTCGATGAAAAACTGTTTTTT.

The V and J genes are TRBV3-1 (or the pseudogene TRBV3-2) and TRBJ2-7; 7 bases match TRBD2. V dropped 8 bases and J dropped 4; count of bases not matched to a gene: 8. CDR1 LGHDT and CDR2 YNNKEL come from the germline V gene (reference sequence). The CDR3 runs 13 residues. The CDR3 DNA is TGTGCCAGCCGGTCGGGGGGAGGTTACGAGCAGTACTTC. Its protein product is CASRSGGGYEQYF.

This clone has only one observation. The genes are TRBV30 and TRBJ1-1; D ambiguous. Trimming stripped 1 base from V and 5 bases from J, with 5 bases between. Germline assignment: CDR1 GTSNPN and CDR2 SVGIG (reference sequence). This CDR3 is 11 amino acids long. As DNA, the CDR3 is TGTGCCTGGAGTGCTTATACTGAAGCTTTCTTT. It encodes CAWSAYTEAFF.

The V call is TRBV3-1 (or the pseudogene TRBV3-2), the J call TRBJ1-1, with D perhaps TRBD1 (6 bases). V shed 3 bases and J shed 4 bases, with 12 bases lying between them. Per germline, CDR1 LGHDT and CDR2 YNNKEL (reference sequence). This CDR3 has 14 residues. The CDR3 bases are TGTGCCAGCAGCCAGTACAGGGTGGTCACTGAAGCTTTCTTT. It specifies CASSQYRVVTEAFF.

The V gene is TRBV7-9, the J gene TRBJ2-7, with D perhaps matching TRBD1 (6 bases). CDR3 length: 13 amino acids. Trimming cost V 4 bases and J 3 bases, with 10 bases left between them. Germline CDR1 and CDR2: SEHNR and FQNEAQ (reference sequence). The CDR3 DNA is TGTGCCAGCAGCTGGGGACAAAACTACGAGCAGTACTTC. Translating it yields CASSWGQNYEQYF.

This chain links TRBV6-5 with TRBJ1-2; D ambiguous. CDR3 length: 13 amino acids. V dropped 3 bases and J dropped 3 bases, with 8 bases sitting between them. From germline, CDR1 is MNHEY and CDR2 SVGAGI. Written as DNA, the CDR3 is TGTGCCAGCAGTTATACAGAGGACTATGGCTACACCTTC. Its translation is CASSYTEDYGYTF.

V and J are TRBV12-3 or TRBV12-4 and TRBJ1-1; no clear D. The CDR3 runs 12 residues. V lost 4 bases and J lost 1, with 4 bases in between. CDR3 protein: CASSSGNTEAFF. Here the CDR3 DNA reads TGTGCCAGCAGTTCCGGGAACACTGAAGCTTTCTTT.

The chain combines TRBV5-6 with TRBJ1-2; D gene ambiguous. The CDR3 is 12 amino acids. The V gene's germline CDR1 is SGHDT and CDR2 YYEEEE. The germline V and J ends were trimmed by 0 bases and 2 bases, with 2 bases remaining between them. CDR3 DNA sequence: TGTGCCAGCAGCTTGGGGAACTATGGCTACACCTTC. Translated: CASSLGNYGYTF.